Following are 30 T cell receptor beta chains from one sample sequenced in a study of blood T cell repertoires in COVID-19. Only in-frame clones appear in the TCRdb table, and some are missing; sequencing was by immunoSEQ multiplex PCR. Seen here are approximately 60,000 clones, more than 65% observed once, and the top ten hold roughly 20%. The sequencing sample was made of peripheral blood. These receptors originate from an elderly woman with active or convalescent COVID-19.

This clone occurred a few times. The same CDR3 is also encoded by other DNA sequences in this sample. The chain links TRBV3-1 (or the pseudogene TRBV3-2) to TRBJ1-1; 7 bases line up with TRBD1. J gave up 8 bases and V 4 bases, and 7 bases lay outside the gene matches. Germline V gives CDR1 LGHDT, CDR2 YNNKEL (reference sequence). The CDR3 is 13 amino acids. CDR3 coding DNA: TGTGCCAGCAGCCGCCGGGACAGAGGGGAAGCTTTCTTT. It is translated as CASSRRDRGEAFF.

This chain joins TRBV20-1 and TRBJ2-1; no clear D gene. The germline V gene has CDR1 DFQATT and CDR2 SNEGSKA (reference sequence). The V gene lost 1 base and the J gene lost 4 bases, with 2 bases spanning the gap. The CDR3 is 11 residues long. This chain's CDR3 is CSARAYNEQFF. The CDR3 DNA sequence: TGCAGTGCTAGAGCATACAATGAGCAGTTCTTC.

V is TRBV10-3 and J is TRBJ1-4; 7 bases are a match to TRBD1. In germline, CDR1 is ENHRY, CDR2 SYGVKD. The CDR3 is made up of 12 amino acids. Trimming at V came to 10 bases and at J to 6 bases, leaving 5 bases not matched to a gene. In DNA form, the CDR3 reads TGTGCCACGAAGGGGGCTTATGAAAAACTGTTTTTT. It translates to CATKGAYEKLFF.

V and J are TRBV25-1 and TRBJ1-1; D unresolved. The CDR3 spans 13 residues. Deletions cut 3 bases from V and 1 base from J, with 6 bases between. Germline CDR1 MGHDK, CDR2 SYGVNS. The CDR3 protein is CASSDYRNTEAFF. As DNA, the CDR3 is TGTGCCAGCAGTGATTACAGGAACACTGAAGCTTTCTTT. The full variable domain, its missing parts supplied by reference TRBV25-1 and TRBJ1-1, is EADIYQTPRYLVIGTGKKITLECSQTMGHDKMYWYQQDPGMELHLIHYSYGVNSTEKGDLSSESTVSRIRTEHFPLTLESARPSHTSQYLCASSDYRNTEAFFGQGTRLTVV.

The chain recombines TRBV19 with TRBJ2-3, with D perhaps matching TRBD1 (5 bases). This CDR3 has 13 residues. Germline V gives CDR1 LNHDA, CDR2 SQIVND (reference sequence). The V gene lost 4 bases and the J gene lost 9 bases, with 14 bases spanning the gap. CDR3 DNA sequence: TGTGCCAGTAGTACCAGGCTCCAGGGCACGCAGTATTTT. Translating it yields CASSTRLQGTQYF.

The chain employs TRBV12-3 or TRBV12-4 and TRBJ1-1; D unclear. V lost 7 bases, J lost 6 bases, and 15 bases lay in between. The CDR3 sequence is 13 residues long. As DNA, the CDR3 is TGTGCCAGCACCCTTCGGGGTAGGGCTGAAGCTTTCTTT. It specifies CASTLRGRAEAFF.

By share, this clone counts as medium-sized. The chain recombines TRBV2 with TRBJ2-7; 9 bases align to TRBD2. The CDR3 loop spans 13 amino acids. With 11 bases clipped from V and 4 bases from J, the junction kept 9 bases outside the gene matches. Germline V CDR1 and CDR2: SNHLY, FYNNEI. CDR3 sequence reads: CAVGTSISYEQYF. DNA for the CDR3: TGTGCCGTTGGGACTAGCATATCATACGAGCAGTACTTC.

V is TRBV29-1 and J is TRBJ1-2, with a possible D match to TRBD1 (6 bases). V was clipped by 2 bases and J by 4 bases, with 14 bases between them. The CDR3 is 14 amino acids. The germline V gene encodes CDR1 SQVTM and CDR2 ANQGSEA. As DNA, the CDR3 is TGCAGCGTTGAAAGGGGGGGACGGGGCTATGGCTACACCTTC. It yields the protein CSVERGGRGYGYTF.

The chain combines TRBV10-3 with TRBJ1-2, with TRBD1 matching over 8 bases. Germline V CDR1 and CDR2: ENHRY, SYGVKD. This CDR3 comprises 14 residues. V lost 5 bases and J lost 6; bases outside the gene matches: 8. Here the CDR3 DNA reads TGTGCCATCAGTAAAACGACAGGGGAGGATGGCTACACCTTC. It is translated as CAISKTTGEDGYTF.

The CDR3 nucleotides read TGTGCCAGCGCCAGGGGCACATGGGAGACCCAGTACTTC. It is translated as CASARGTWETQYF. The V gene is TRBV6-5, the J gene TRBJ2-5; the D gene is possibly TRBD1 (6 bases). The V and J ends lost 8 bases and 5 bases respectively, with 15 bases between them. Per the germline V gene, CDR1 is MNHEY and CDR2 is SVGAGI. The CDR3 spans 13 residues.

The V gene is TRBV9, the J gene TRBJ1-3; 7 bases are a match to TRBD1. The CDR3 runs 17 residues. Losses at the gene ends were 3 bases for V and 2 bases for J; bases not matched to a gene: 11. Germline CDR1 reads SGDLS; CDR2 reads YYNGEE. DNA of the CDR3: TGTGCCAGCAGCGCAGAGCCTTCTACAGGGGCTGGAAACACCATATATTTT. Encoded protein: CASSAEPSTGAGNTIYF.

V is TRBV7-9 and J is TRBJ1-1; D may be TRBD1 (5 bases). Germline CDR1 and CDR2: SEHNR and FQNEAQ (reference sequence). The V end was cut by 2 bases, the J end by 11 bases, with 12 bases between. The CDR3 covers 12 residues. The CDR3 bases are TGTGCCAGCAGCTTACAGGGTTTTTTGGCTTTCTTT. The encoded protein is CASSLQGFLAFF.

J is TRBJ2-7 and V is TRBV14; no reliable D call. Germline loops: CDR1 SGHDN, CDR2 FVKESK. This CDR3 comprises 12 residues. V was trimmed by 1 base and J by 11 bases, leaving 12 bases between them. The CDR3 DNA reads TGTGCCAGCAGCCAAGGAAGCTTCCTCAAGTACTTC. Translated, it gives CASSQGSFLKYF. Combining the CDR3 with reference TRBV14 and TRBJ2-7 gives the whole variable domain EAGVTQFPSHSVIEKGQTVTLRCDPISGHDNLYWYRRVMGKEIKFLLHFVKESKQDESGMPNNRFLAERTGGTYSTLKVQPAELEDSGVYFCASSQGSFLKYFGPGTRLTVT.

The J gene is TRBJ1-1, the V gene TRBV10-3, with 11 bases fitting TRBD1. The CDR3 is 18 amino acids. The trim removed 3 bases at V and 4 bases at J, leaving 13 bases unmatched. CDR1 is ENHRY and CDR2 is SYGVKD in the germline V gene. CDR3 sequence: CAISESLGPGTGGTEAFF. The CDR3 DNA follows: TGTGCCATCAGTGAATCTCTTGGACCCGGGACAGGGGGCACTGAAGCTTTCTTT.

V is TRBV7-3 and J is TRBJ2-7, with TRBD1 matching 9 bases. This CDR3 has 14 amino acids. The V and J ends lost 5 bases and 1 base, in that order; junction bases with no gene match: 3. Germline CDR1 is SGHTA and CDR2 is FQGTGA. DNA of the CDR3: TGTGCCAGCAGCCCGACAGGGGGTTCCTACGAGCAGTACTTC. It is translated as CASSPTGGSYEQYF.

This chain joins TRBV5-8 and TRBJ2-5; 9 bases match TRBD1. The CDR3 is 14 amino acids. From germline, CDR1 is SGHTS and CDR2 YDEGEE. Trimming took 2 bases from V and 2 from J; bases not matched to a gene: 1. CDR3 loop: CASSLDRGQETQYF. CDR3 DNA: TGTGCCAGCAGCTTAGACAGGGGGCAAGAGACCCAGTACTTC.

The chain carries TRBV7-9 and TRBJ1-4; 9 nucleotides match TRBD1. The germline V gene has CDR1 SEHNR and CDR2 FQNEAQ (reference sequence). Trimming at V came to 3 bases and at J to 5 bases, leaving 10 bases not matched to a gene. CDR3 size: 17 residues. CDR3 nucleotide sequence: TGTGCCAGCAGCTTGGGGAGCTTGGGGACAGGGAATGAAAAACTGTTTTTT. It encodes CASSLGSLGTGNEKLFF.

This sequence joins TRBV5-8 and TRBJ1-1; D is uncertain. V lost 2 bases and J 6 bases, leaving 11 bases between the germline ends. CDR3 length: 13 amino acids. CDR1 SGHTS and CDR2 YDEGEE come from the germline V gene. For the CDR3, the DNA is TGTGCCAGCAGCTTCGGGAGGTCTCCTGAAGCTTTCTTT. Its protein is CASSFGRSPEAFF.

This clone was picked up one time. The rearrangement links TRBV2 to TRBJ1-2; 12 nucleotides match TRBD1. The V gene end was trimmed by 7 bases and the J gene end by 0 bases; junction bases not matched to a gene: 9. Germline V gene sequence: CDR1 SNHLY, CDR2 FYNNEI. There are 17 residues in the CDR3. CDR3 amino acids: CASILGTGGFTNYGYTF. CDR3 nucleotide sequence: TGTGCCAGCATCCTAGGGACAGGGGGCTTTACTAACTATGGCTACACCTTC.

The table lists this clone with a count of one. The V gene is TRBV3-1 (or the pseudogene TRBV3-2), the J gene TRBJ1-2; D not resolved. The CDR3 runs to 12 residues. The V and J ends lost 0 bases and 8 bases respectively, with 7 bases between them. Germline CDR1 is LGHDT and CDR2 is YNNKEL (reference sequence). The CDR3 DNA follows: TGTGCCAGCAGCCAAGATCTACGAGGCTACACCTTC. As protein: CASSQDLRGYTF.

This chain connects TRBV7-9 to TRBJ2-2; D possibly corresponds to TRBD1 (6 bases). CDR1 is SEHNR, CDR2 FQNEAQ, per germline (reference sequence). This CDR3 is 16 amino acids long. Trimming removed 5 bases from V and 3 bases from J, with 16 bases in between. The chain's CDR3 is CASSGYRDTDTGELFF. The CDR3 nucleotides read TGTGCCAGCAGCGGATACCGGGACACCGACACCGGGGAGCTGTTTTTT. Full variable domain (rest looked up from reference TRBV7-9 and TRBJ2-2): DTGVSQNPRHKITKRGQNVTFRCDPISEHNRLYWYRQTLGQGPEFLTYFQNEAQLEKSRLLSDRFSAERPKGSFSTLEIQRTEQGDSAMYLCASSGYRDTDTGELFFGEGSRLTVL.

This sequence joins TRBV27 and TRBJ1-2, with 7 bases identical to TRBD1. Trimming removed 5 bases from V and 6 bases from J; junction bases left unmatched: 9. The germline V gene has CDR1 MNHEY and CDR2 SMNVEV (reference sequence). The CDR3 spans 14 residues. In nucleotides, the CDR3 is TGTGCCAGCAGTCTCATGACAGGGTCGGATGGCTACACCTTC. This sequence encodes CASSLMTGSDGYTF.

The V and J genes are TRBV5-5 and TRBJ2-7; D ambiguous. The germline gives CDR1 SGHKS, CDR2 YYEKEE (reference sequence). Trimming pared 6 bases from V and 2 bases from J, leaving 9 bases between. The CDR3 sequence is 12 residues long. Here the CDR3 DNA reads TGTGCCAGCATGCAGATCCCCTACGAGCAGTACTTC. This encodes CASMQIPYEQYF.

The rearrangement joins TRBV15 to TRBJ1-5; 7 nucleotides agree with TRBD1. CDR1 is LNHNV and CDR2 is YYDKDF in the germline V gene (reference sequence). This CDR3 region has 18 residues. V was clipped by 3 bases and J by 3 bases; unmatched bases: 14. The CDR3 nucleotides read TGTGCCACCAGCAGTCGAAGGCTCGAGACAGGGAACAATCAGCCCCAGCATTTT. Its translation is CATSSRRLETGNNQPQHF.

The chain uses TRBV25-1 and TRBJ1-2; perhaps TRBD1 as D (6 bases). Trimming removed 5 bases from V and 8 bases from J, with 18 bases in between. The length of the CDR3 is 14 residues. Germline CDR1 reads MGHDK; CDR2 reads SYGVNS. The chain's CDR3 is CASSLWGGAEGYTF. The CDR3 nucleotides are TGTGCCAGCAGTCTCTGGGGGGGCGCGGAGGGCTACACCTTC.

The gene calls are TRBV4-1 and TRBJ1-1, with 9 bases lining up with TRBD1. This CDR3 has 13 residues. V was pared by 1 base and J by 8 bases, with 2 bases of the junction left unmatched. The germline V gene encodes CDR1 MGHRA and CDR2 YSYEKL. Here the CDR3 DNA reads TGCGCCAGCAGCCAAGTGGGACAGGGAGAAGCTTTCTTT. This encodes CASSQVGQGEAFF.

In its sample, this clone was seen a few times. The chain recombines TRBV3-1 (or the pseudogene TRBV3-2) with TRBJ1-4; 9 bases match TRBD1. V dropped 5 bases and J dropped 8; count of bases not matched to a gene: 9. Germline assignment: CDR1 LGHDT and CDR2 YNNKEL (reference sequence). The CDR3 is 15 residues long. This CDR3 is CASSGRTGAKEKLFF. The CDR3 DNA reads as TGTGCCAGCAGCGGAAGGACAGGGGCGAAGGAAAAACTGTTTTTT.

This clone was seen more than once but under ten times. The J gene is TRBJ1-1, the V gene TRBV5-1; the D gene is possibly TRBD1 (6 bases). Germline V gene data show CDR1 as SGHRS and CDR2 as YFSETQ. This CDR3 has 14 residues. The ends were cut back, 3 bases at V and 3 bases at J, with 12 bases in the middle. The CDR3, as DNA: TGCGCCAGCAGCTACCTCGACAGGTACACTGAAGCTTTCTTT. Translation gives CASSYLDRYTEAFF. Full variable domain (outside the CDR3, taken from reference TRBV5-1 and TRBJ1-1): KAGVTQTPRYLIKTRGQQVTLSCSPISGHRSVSWYQQTPGQGLQFLFEYFSETQRNKGNFPGRFSGRQFSNSRSEMNVSTLELGDSALYLCASSYLDRYTEAFFGQGTRLTVV.

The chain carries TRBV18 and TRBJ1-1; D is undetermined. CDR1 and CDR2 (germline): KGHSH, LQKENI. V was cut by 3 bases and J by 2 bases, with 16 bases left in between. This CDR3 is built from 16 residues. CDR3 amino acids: CASSPSLRTENTEAFF. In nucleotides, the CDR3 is TGTGCCAGCTCACCTTCCTTGCGTACAGAAAACACTGAAGCTTTCTTT. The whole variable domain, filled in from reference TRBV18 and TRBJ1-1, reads NAGVMQNPRHLVRRRGQEARLRCSPMKGHSHVYWYRQLPEEGLKFMVYLQKENIIDESGMPKERFSAEFPKEGPSILRIQQVVRGDSAAYFCASSPSLRTENTEAFFGQGTRLTVV.

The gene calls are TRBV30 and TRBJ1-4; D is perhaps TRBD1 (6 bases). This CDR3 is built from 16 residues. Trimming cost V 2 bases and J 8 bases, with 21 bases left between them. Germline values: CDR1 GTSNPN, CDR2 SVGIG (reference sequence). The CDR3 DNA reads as TGTGCCTGGAGTCCCGGGGGGGGCAGGGTAGACGAAAAACTGTTTTTT. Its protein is CAWSPGGGRVDEKLFF.